The rows below give T cell receptor beta chains drawn from one sample of a study of breast tumors, draining lymph nodes, adjacent tissues. One entry per CDR3 protein, called by TCRdb with MiXCR from the multiplex PCR reads. This table has 14,000 or so distinct CDR3 sequences, around 53% appearing once. What was sequenced was tumor-adjacent breast tissue. These receptors all come from a female donor with breast cancer. Some clones in this sample may be carry-over from other donors' samples. The conserved cysteine and the conserved F or W are not part of the CDR3 here. Fields, in order: V gene, clone size, CDR3 protein. Clone size is not always given. Where it is, it says once, few, many or a class for expanded clones.

v_gene: TRBV6-1; abundance: -; CDR3aa: ASSVKGEGSTEAF
v_gene: TRBV11-3; abundance: -; CDR3aa: ASSWNAYNGQF
v_gene: TRBV7-2; abundance: -; CDR3aa: ASSLERVLMVGGYT
v_gene: TRBV6-6; abundance: -; CDR3aa: ASLPLGGTTYEQY
v_gene: TRBV19; abundance: -; CDR3aa: ASSRGPVTGPQH
v_gene: TRBV15; abundance: -; CDR3aa: ATSRVAGADTQY
v_gene: TRBV29-1; abundance: -; CDR3aa: SVDLGDDEKLF
v_gene: TRBV20-1; abundance: medium-sized; CDR3aa: SANRGYNQPQH
v_gene: TRBV28; abundance: many; CDR3aa: ASSLALGANEKLF
v_gene: TRBV20-1; abundance: many; CDR3aa: SASTPDREATEAF
v_gene: TRBV28; abundance: few; CDR3aa: ASSSRGAGGSNEQF
v_gene: TRBV7-9; abundance: large; CDR3aa: ASSRDTSYNEQF
v_gene: TRBV24-1; abundance: few; CDR3aa: ATSRKGGTDTQY
v_gene: TRBV10-2; abundance: -; CDR3aa: ASSALRGNTEAF
v_gene: TRBV20-1; abundance: -; CDR3aa: SASKKPRQPVNYGYT
v_gene: TRBV14; abundance: medium-sized; CDR3aa: ASSTHIPFRHSPLH
v_gene: TRBV10-1; abundance: -; CDR3aa: ASSEGRVAGGNTDTQY
v_gene: TRBV29-1; abundance: -; CDR3aa: SVEVVGAFSYEQY
v_gene: TRBV29-1; abundance: many; CDR3aa: SVDLTGRNQY
v_gene: TRBV14; abundance: -; CDR3aa: ASSPGLAGVETQY
v_gene: TRBV12-3/TRBV12-4; abundance: -; CDR3aa: ASSFAGFLSGNTIY
v_gene: TRBV20-1; abundance: -; CDR3aa: SARDDPPDTQY
v_gene: TRBV30; abundance: -; CDR3aa: AWSPGQQLYGYT
v_gene: TRBV24-1; abundance: -; CDR3aa: APGGTGKQPQH